One sample yielded the 14 T cell receptor beta chains listed below, sequenced in a study of response to subunit inactivated influenza vaccine. TCRdb re-analysed the RT-PCR reads in MiXCR, keeping a single row per CDR3 protein. The data contain some 640,000 distinct CDR3 sequences, about 15% of them singletons. Sequencing used PBMCs from blood, obtained 14 to 15 days before vaccination. The receptors come from a man aged 50 or older who received an inactivated influenza vaccine.

The rearrangement joins TRBV2 to TRBJ1-2; tentatively, D is TRBD1 (5 bases). The germline V and J ends were trimmed by 2 bases and 8 bases, with 12 bases remaining between them. Per the germline V gene, CDR1 is SNHLY and CDR2 is FYNNEI. The CDR3 is 13 residues long. The CDR3 sequence is CASSENRGWGYTF. CDR3 nucleotides: TGTGCCAGCAGTGAAAATCGGGGCTGGGGCTACACCTTC.

This clonotype was recorded a few times. This sequence joins TRBV6-2 or TRBV6-3 and TRBJ1-6; TRBD1 matches 7 bases. After removal of 7 bases from V and 9 bases from J, the junction contained 9 bases not matched to a gene. This CDR3 comprises 14 residues. The germline gives CDR1 MNHEY, CDR2 SVGEGT. CDR3 in DNA: TGTGCCAGCAACAAGGGGACAGTCAGTTCACCCCTCCACTTT. Translating gives CASNKGTVSSPLHF.

This clonotype was seen a few times. DNA for the CDR3: TGCGCCAGCACTTCAGGGGGGCCGTACCAAGAGACCCAGTACTTC. Protein: CASTSGGPYQETQYF. V usage is TRBV5-1 and J usage is TRBJ2-5, with D perhaps matching TRBD1 (7 bases). Trimming stripped 6 bases from V and 0 bases from J, with 15 bases between. Germline lookup yields CDR1 SGHRS and CDR2 YFSETQ. The CDR3 spans 15 residues.

The sample holds many counts of this clonotype. V gene TRBV5-1 combines with J gene TRBJ2-2; D is unclear. There are 14 residues in the CDR3. V lost 2 bases and J 6 bases, leaving 11 bases between the germline ends. Germline loops: CDR1 SGHRS, CDR2 YFSETQ. In nucleotides, the CDR3 is TGCGCCAGCAGCTTTACCGGGTATTCCGGGGAGCTGTTTTTT. Translation gives CASSFTGYSGELFF.

This clonotype was recorded a few times. This chain joins TRBV25-1 and TRBJ2-2; tentatively, D is TRBD1 (5 bases). Germline values: CDR1 MGHDK, CDR2 SYGVNS. The CDR3 consists of 15 residues. V was pared by 2 bases and J by 5 bases, with 12 bases between. The CDR3 DNA sequence: TGTGCCAGCAGTGAACCAGGGTCTTTGACCGGGGAGCTGTTTTTT. Its translation is CASSEPGSLTGELFF.

The V gene is TRBV20-1, the J gene TRBJ2-7, with 10 bases lining up with TRBD1. CDR1 and CDR2 (germline): DFQATT, SNEGSKA (reference sequence). The CDR3 loop spans 14 amino acids. V gave up 0 bases and J gave up 6 bases; unmatched junction bases: 5. CDR3 sequence (DNA): TGCAGTGCTAGAGACTACCGGGACAGGGGCGAGCAGTACTTC. This encodes CSARDYRDRGEQYF.

This clonotype showed up just a few times. This chain links TRBV5-1 with TRBJ2-3, with TRBD2 matching 9 bases. The CDR3 runs to 16 residues. The germline gives CDR1 SGHRS, CDR2 YFSETQ. V lost 4 bases and J lost 7; bases outside the gene matches: 13. CDR3 protein: CASSPTSAGGPYTQYF. CDR3 nucleotides: TGCGCCAGCAGCCCAACCTCCGCGGGAGGGCCCTATACGCAGTATTTT. Full variable domain (missing parts from reference TRBV5-1 and TRBJ2-3): KAGVTQTPRYLIKTRGQQVTLSCSPISGHRSVSWYQQTPGQGLQFLFEYFSETQRNKGNFPGRFSGRQFSNSRSEMNVSTLELGDSALYLCASSPTSAGGPYTQYFGPGTRLTVL.

In its sample, this clonotype was seen many times. V is TRBV7-9 and J is TRBJ2-7, with D tentatively TRBD2 (6 bases). CDR1 and CDR2 (germline): SEHNR, FQNEAQ (reference sequence). This CDR3 is 15 amino acids long. V was trimmed by 1 base and J by 2 bases, leaving 12 bases between them. The CDR3 DNA follows: TGTGCCAGCAGCTTAGGACCGGGGGTAACCTACGAGCAGTACTTC. Its protein is CASSLGPGVTYEQYF.

This clonotype appeared a few times. This chain connects TRBV5-1 to TRBJ1-1; D remains unclear. Looked up from germline, CDR1 is SGHRS and CDR2 is YFSETQ. V was clipped by 4 bases and J by 1 base, with 11 bases between them. CDR3 length: 14 amino acids. Here the CDR3 DNA reads TGCGCCAGCAGCCAACAGACGGGGAACACTGAAGCTTTCTTT. Protein sequence: CASSQQTGNTEAFF.

The chain couples TRBV2 to TRBJ2-5; TRBD2 matches at 13 bases. V lost 10 bases and J lost 5; bases outside the gene matches: 13. CDR1 is SNHLY and CDR2 is FYNNEI in the germline V gene. The CDR3 extends over 16 amino acids. This CDR3 reads CATPRRTSGSWETQYF. In nucleotides, the CDR3 is TGTGCCACCCCACGCCGGACTAGCGGGAGCTGGGAGACCCAGTACTTC.

This chain uses TRBV20-1 with TRBJ2-3, with TRBD2 matching over 10 bases. This CDR3 region has 17 residues. V lost 3 bases, J lost 6 bases, and 15 bases stayed unmatched. The germline CDR1 and CDR2 sequences are DFQATT and SNEGSKA (reference sequence). The CDR3 protein is CSARIGLTSGDWDTQYF. CDR3 bases: TGCAGTGCTAGGATAGGGCTTACTAGCGGGGACTGGGATACGCAGTATTTT.

This chain joins TRBV5-6 and TRBJ2-1; D may be TRBD1 or TRBD2 (6 bases each). Germline values: CDR1 SGHDT, CDR2 YYEEEE. The V end lost 3 bases, the J end lost 7 bases, and 20 bases lay between the germline ends. This CDR3 spans 16 amino acids. This CDR3 is CASSSGGSGLTNEQFF. The CDR3 region has the DNA TGTGCCAGCAGCTCCGGGGGCTCCGGGCTTACAAATGAGCAGTTCTTC.

This clonotype was seen a handful of times. V and J are TRBV27 and TRBJ2-3; 12 bases map to TRBD2. CDR1 and CDR2 (germline): MNHEY, SMNVEV (reference sequence). This CDR3 comprises 16 residues. The junction had 6 bases not matched to a gene; V was cut back by 4 bases and J by 4 bases. The CDR3, as DNA: TGTGCCAGCAGTTCTCCACTAGCGGGGGGCCCAGATACGCAGTATTTT. This sequence encodes CASSSPLAGGPDTQYF.

This clonotype was picked up a small number of times. The chain has TRBV7-2 and TRBJ1-2; 8 bases line up with TRBD1. Germline-derived CDR1 and CDR2 are SGHTA and FQGNSA. V gave up 0 bases and J gave up 4 bases; unmatched junction bases: 7. The length of the CDR3 is 16 residues. The DNA of the CDR3 is TGTGCCAGCAGCTTAGCCCAGGGGGCGCAAAGCTATGGCTACACCTTC. The encoded protein is CASSLAQGAQSYGYTF.